This T cell receptor (beta chain) was found in a study of response to subunit inactivated influenza vaccine. This CDR3 is 14 amino acids long. The trim removed 3 bases at V and 4 bases at J, leaving 6 bases unmatched. Looked up from germline, CDR1 is SGHTS and CDR2 is YDEGEE. General observations from the study: Each seasonal flu vaccination may recruit only limited new T cells, authors suggested.

One entry per CDR3 protein, called by TCRdb with MiXCR from the RT-PCR reads. The table records about 520,000 distinct CDR3 sequences, 25% of them present only once. This clonotype was counted a few times. Its cognate antigen is unknown. The chain links TRBV5-8 to TRBJ1-2, with 7 positions matching TRBD1. The sequence derives from a man over 45 who received an inactivated influenza vaccine. The specimen was CD4+ T cells sorted from PBMCs, collected 4 to 6 days after vaccination. CDR3 in amino acids: CASSWNRDSYGYTF. DNA of the CDR3: TGTGCCAGCAGCTGGAACCGGGACAGCTATGGCTACACCTTC.